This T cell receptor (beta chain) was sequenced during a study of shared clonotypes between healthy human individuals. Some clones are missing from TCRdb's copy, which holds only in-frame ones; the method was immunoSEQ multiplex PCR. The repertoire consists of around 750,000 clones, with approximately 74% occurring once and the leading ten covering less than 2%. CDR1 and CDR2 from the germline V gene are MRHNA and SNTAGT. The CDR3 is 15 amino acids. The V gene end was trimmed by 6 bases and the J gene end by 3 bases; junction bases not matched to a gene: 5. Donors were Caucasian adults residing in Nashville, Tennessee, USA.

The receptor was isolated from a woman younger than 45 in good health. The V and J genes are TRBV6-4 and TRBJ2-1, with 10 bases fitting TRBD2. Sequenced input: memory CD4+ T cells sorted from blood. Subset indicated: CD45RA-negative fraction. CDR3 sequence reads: CASSHTSGDYNEQFF. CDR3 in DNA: TGTGCCAGCAGCCACACTAGCGGGGACTACAATGAGCAGTTCTTC.